This T cell receptor (beta chain) stems from a study of T cells in Graves' hyperthyroidism and ophthalmopathy. This clonotype was found many times. The germline gives CDR1 SNHLY, CDR2 FYNNEI. The V end lost 8 bases, the J end lost 2 bases, and 10 bases lay between the germline ends. This CDR3 has 12 residues. RNA transcripts gave rise to amplified TCR beta CDR3 regions. TCR CDR3 underwent first-round RT-PCR with the HTBI primer set. A single record per CDR3 protein comes from TCRdb applying MiXCR to the multiplex PCR reads. In the table there are about 400,000 distinct CDR3 sequences, 15% to 18% of which are singletons.

The sequencing input was blood. The sequence was collected from a woman younger than 30 with Graves' hyperthyroidism. This chain links TRBV2 with TRBJ2-7, with D possibly being TRBD2 (7 bases). The CDR3 nucleotides are TGTGCCAGCGCGGGGGCTGCCTACGAGCAGTACTTC. Translating it yields CASAGAAYEQYF.